These T cell receptor beta chains were read from a single sample in a study of T cells in localized non-small cell lung cancer. Produced via immunoSEQ multiplex PCR; TCRdb's table is partial and in-frame only. The profile covers tens of thousands of clones, with 80% to 90% appearing a single time and approximately 15% taken by the ten largest. This specimen consisted of peripheral blood, obtained before any cancer treatment. Receptor source: an older female donor with stage I lung adenocarcinoma. Both conserved end residues are part of each CDR3. The D gene is left open where the match is weak. Rows give clone size only sometimes, using once, few, many, or a class for an expanded clone.

D gene,J gene,clone size,V gene,CDR3 DNA,CDR3 protein
TRBD2,TRBJ2-3,once,TRBV4-1,TGCGCCAGCAGCCAAGATTTAGGGCTAGCGGGAGTCTGGGGAGATACGCAGTATTTT,CASSQDLGLAGVWGDTQYF
-,TRBJ1-2,-,TRBV11-2,TGTGCCAGCAGCTTCTCCGCATCAGGGGATGGCTACACCTTC,CASSFSASGDGYTF
-,TRBJ1-1,once,TRBV9,TGTGCCAGCAGCGTAGGGGGCAGGGGTGAAGCTTTCTTT,CASSVGGRGEAFF
-,TRBJ2-5,-,TRBV6-6,TGTGCCAGCAGTTCCCAGGGGACACCCCAAGAGACCCAGTACTTC,CASSSQGTPQETQYF
TRBD1,TRBJ1-2,-,TRBV5-1,TGCGCCAGCAGCGTCACAGGGGGCGATCCTGGTGGCTACACCTTC,CASSVTGGDPGGYTF
-,TRBJ2-1,-,TRBV6-4,TGTGCCAGCAGTGAAATGGGTACCGCCTACAATGAGCAGTTCTTC,CASSEMGTAYNEQFF
-,TRBJ2-2,-,TRBV5-4,TGTGCCAGCAGCTTCGGCAGTCGGACTACCGGGGAGCTGTTTTTT,CASSFGSRTTGELFF
TRBD2,TRBJ2-2,-,TRBV11-2,TGTGCCAGCAGCTCTCAAAGAAGCGGGAGGCGGACCGGGGAGCTGTTTTTT,CASSSQRSGRRTGELFF
TRBD1,TRBJ2-2,-,TRBV13,TGTGCCAGCAGCTCGGGCTACGGGACAGCCGGGGAGCTGTTTTTT,CASSSGYGTAGELFF
TRBD2,TRBJ2-1,-,TRBV5-1,TGCGCCAGCAGCTTGGGGGCGGGGGATGCTAGCGTGCAGTTCTTC,CASSLGAGDASVQFF
TRBD1,TRBJ1-5,-,TRBV27,TGTGCCAGCAGTACCTCGACAGGGAGCAATCAGCCCCAGCATTTT,CASSTSTGSNQPQHF
TRBD2,TRBJ2-1,few,TRBV2,TGTGCCAGCAGAGCCACCGGGACTAGCGGCCAAGGGTCCTACAATGAGCAGTTCTTC,CASRATGTSGQGSYNEQFF
-,TRBJ2-3,-,TRBV7-9,TGTGCCAGCAGCTCTAGGGGCCCAGATACGCAGTATTTT,CASSSRGPDTQYF
-,TRBJ2-7,-,TRBV5-6,TGTGCCAGCAGCTCGGGGGACAGAATTTACGAGCAGTACTTC,CASSSGDRIYEQYF
-,TRBJ1-6,-,TRBV19,TGTGCCAGTAGTATGTCGGGACAAATTTCACCCCTCCACTTT,CASSMSGQISPLHF
-,TRBJ1-2,-,TRBV7-6,TGTGCCAGCAGCCCCCTAGTTTCAGGGACGCCCGGTCCTAACTATGGCTACACCTTC,CASSPLVSGTPGPNYGYTF
-,TRBJ2-4,-,TRBV21-1,TGTGCCAGCAGCAAAGCGGGTGAGCGGGGGGTGGGCAAAAACATTCAGTACTTC,CASSKAGERGVGKNIQYF
-,TRBJ2-7,-,TRBV6-6,TGTGCCAGCAGCCCAAATGGGGAGCAGTACTTC,CASSPNGEQYF
TRBD1,TRBJ2-2,-,TRBV5-4,TGTGCCAGCAGCTACAGAGGACAGGGAACCGGGGAGCTGTTTTTT,CASSYRGQGTGELFF
-,TRBJ1-4,-,TRBV2,TGTGCCAGCAGTACGGACGGTAGGCAACTGTTTTTT,CASSTDGRQLFF
-,TRBJ2-6,once,TRBV7-3,TGTGCCAGCAGCTTTTGGAACTCCCTCTCTGGGGCCAACGTCCTGACTTTC,CASSFWNSLSGANVLTF
-,TRBJ1-1,once,TRBV19,TGTGAGGTAGGTCGGGCTCCTCTAACGAACACTGAAGCTTTCTTT,CEVGRAPLTNTEAFF
-,TRBJ1-2,-,TRBV19,TGTGCCAGTAGTCGGGGGGAGGCTAACTATGGCTACACCTTC,CASSRGEANYGYTF
TRBD1,TRBJ1-2,few,TRBV7-9,TGTGCCAGCAGCCCAGGGACAGCGCTATACTATGGCTACACCTTC,CASSPGTALYYGYTF
-,TRBJ2-1,-,TRBV11-3,-,CASSFGNGEQFF
TRBD1,TRBJ2-7,-,TRBV7-7,TGTGCTAGCAGAGTGGGACAGTCGAGACTCTACGAGCAGTACTTC,CASRVGQSRLYEQYF
TRBD2,TRBJ2-1,once,TRBV7-6,TGTGCCAGCAGCGCCAGCGGGGCCCGGCAGTTCTTC,CASSASGARQFF
-,TRBJ2-5,-,TRBV11-2,TGTGCCAGCAGCTCCGCCACGGGGTCGGCCCAGTACTTC,CASSSATGSAQYF
-,TRBJ1-6,few,TRBV2,TGTGCCAGCAGTGAAGAGATGCAGGGATATAATTCACCCCTCCACTTT,CASSEEMQGYNSPLHF
TRBD2,TRBJ2-3,-,TRBV7-9,TGTGCCAGCAGCTACGGACTAGCGGTTCAGGCAGATACGCAGTATTTT,CASSYGLAVQADTQYF
TRBD2,TRBJ2-5,-,TRBV7-7,TGTGCTAGCAGCTCTCCGGGACTAGAAGAGACCCAGTACTTC,CASSSPGLEETQYF
TRBD1,TRBJ1-6,once,TRBV9,TGTGCCAGCAGCGTACAGGGGGGATCACCCCTCCACTTT,CASSVQGGSPLHF
-,TRBJ2-1,-,TRBV11-2,TGTGCCAGCAGCTTAGTATCAAACTACAATGAGCAGTTCTTC,CASSLVSNYNEQFF
TRBD2,TRBJ2-7,-,TRBV5-4,TGTGCCAGCAGCCCGGGACTAGGTTCCGACGAGCAGTACTTC,CASSPGLGSDEQYF
-,TRBJ1-5,-,TRBV30,TGTGCCTGGGCGGGCGGAGCACGATCTCAGCCCCAGCATTTT,CAWAGGARSQPQHF
-,TRBJ2-2,-,TRBV5-1,TGCGCCAGCAGCTTGGGACGGGGCCACACCGGGGAGCTGTTTTTT,CASSLGRGHTGELFF
-,TRBJ1-2,-,TRBV19,TGTGCCAGTAGCCTCAATCCGGGTGACACTTATGGCTACACCTTC,CASSLNPGDTYGYTF
-,TRBJ1-5,-,TRBV19,TGTGCCAGTAGTGGAGGGGACGGCAATCAGCCCCAGCATTTT,CASSGGDGNQPQHF
TRBD1,TRBJ1-1,few,TRBV10-3,TGTGCCATCAGTGACAGGGGGCGCGAGAACACTGAAGCTTTCTTT,CAISDRGRENTEAFF
TRBD1,TRBJ1-2,-,TRBV2,TGTGCCAGCAGCCGAGTACTTTCAGCTAGACAGGGTGGAGGCTACACCTTC,CASSRVLSARQGGGYTF
-,TRBJ1-6,-,TRBV6-5,TGTGCCAGCACTAGGGGAGGGGGTAATTCACCCCTCCACTTT,CASTRGGGNSPLHF